One and the same sample provided the 19 T cell receptor beta chains below, sequenced in a study of blood T cell repertoires in COVID-19. Only in-frame clones appear in the TCRdb table, and some are missing; sequencing was by immunoSEQ multiplex PCR. The data contain fewer than 400,000 clones, around nine tenths of them seen just once; the ten biggest clones take up roughly 9.4%. The sample was PBMCs or T cells enriched from blood (not recorded which). Receptor source: a woman in her forties or fifties who had recovered from COVID-19.

The gene calls are TRBV5-8 and TRBJ2-3, with 9 positions matching TRBD2. V lost 5 bases to trimming and J lost 6 bases; unmatched junction nucleotides: 10. The CDR3 covers 15 residues. Germline CDR1 SGHTS, CDR2 YDEGEE. Written as DNA, the CDR3 is TGTGCCAGCAGTTTTCGGGCGGGGGGGACCGATACGCAGTATTTT. Translation: CASSFRAGGTDTQYF.

This sequence joins TRBV7-9 and TRBJ2-2, with TRBD1 as a possible D gene (6 bases). In germline, CDR1 is SEHNR, CDR2 FQNEAQ (reference sequence). The length of the CDR3 is 16 residues. The ends were cut back, 1 base at V and 2 bases at J, with 11 bases in the middle. CDR3 nucleotides: TGTGCCAGCAGCTTAGAGTACGGGACAAACACCGGGGAGCTGTTTTTT. This codes for CASSLEYGTNTGELFF.

As to this clone: At the DNA level, this CDR3 is encoded by other sequences in the same sample as well. The J gene is TRBJ1-2, the V gene TRBV25-1; D perhaps matches TRBD1 (5 bases). The germline V and J ends were trimmed by 1 base and 5 bases, with 8 bases remaining between them. From germline, CDR1 is MGHDK and CDR2 SYGVNS. The CDR3 totals 13 residues. CDR3 loop: CASSESGGYGYTF. CDR3 nucleotides: TGTGCCAGCAGTGAATCTGGGGGGTATGGCTACACCTTC.

The rearrangement joins TRBV19 to TRBJ2-7; tentative D call: TRBD1 (6 bases). This CDR3 has 15 residues. CDR1 is LNHDA, CDR2 SQIVND, per germline (reference sequence). Between the trimmed V and J ends, which lost 6 bases and 2 bases, there was a span of 17 bases. The CDR3 DNA follows: TGTGCCAGTAGAACATCGCCAGGGGCTCCCTACGAGCAGTACTTC. It yields the protein CASRTSPGAPYEQYF.

The chain carries TRBV5-1 and TRBJ2-3; a weak D match, TRBD1 (5 bases). The V and J ends lost 0 bases and 2 bases respectively, with 10 bases between them. CDR3 length: 15 amino acids. Germline loops: CDR1 SGHRS, CDR2 YFSETQ. The chain's CDR3 is CASSLEGAITDTQYF. The CDR3 DNA is TGCGCCAGCAGCTTGGAAGGGGCTATCACAGATACGCAGTATTTT.

The rearrangement links TRBV6-5 to TRBJ2-1, with unresolved D. The CDR3 loop spans 13 amino acids. V was cut by 8 bases and J by 6 bases, with 14 bases left in between. Germline assignment: CDR1 MNHEY and CDR2 SVGAGI. In nucleotides, the CDR3 is TGTGCCAGCGGGCAGACGTTTGGCAATGAGCAGTTCTTC. Translated: CASGQTFGNEQFF.

CDR3 in amino acids: CASSGGTGRYGYTF. In DNA form, the CDR3 reads TGTGCCAGCAGCGGGGGGACAGGGCGCTATGGCTACACCTTC. V gene TRBV5-8 combines with J gene TRBJ1-2, with 9 bases aligning to TRBD1. The CDR3 consists of 14 residues. The V gene end was trimmed by 4 bases and the J gene end by 4 bases; junction bases not matched to a gene: 5. Germline values: CDR1 SGHTS, CDR2 YDEGEE. The full variable domain, rest sourced from reference TRBV5-8 and TRBJ1-2, is EAGVTQSPTHLIKTRGQQATLRCSPISGHTSVYWYQQALGLGLQFLLWYDEGEERNRGNFPPRFSGRQFPNYSSELNVNALELEDSALYLCASSGGTGRYGYTFGSGTRLTVV.

This clone showed up just a few times. The chain couples TRBV27 to TRBJ2-7; D is perhaps TRBD1 (5 bases). Germline CDR1 reads MNHEY; CDR2 reads SMNVEV (reference sequence). Deletions cut 5 bases from V and 1 base from J, with 6 bases between. The CDR3 loop spans 12 amino acids. The CDR3 sequence is CASSPGSYEQYF. As DNA, the CDR3 is TGTGCCAGCAGTCCAGGGTCCTACGAGCAGTACTTC.

The CDR3 DNA sequence: TGTGCCAGTAGTACTATTAGCGGGGGAACAGATACGCAGTATTTT. Encoded protein: CASSTISGGTDTQYF. The chain carries TRBV19 and TRBJ2-3; 9 bases are a match to TRBD2. CDR3 length: 15 residues. Germline V gives CDR1 LNHDA, CDR2 SQIVND (reference sequence). V lost 4 bases and J lost 3; bases outside the gene matches: 5. The entire variable domain, with the rest obtained from reference TRBV19 and TRBJ2-3, is as follows: DGGITQSPKYLFRKEGQNVTLSCEQNLNHDAMYWYRQDPGQGLRLIYYSQIVNDFQKGDIAEGYSVSREKKESFPLTVTSAQKNPTAFYLCASSTISGGTDTQYFGPGTRLTVL.

The chain couples TRBV7-2 to TRBJ2-5; no clear D gene. CDR1 and CDR2 (germline): SGHTA, FQGNSA. V lost 4 bases and J 5 bases, leaving 11 bases between the germline ends. The CDR3 covers 13 residues. The CDR3 reads CASSSSPGETQYF. The CDR3 DNA follows: TGTGCCAGCAGCTCTTCTCCGGGTGAGACCCAGTACTTC.

About this clone: One junction end does not reproduce the germline sequence, and a read error may be involved. The V and J genes are TRBV2 and TRBJ2-4; TRBD1 might be the D (6 bases). The CDR3 is 11 residues long. Germline assignment: CDR1 SNHLY and CDR2 FYNNEI. The CDR3 nucleotides read TGTGCCAGCAGTATTTCCACCGAACAGGGCTTC. As protein: CASSISTEQGF. Drawing the rest from reference TRBV2 and TRBJ2-4, the complete variable domain is EPEVTQTPSHQVTQMGQEVILRCVPISNHLYFYWYRQILGQKVEFLVSFYNNEISEKSEIFDDQFSVERPDGSNFTLKIRSTKLEDSAMYFCASSISTEQGFGAGTRLSVL.

This clone appeared a few times. At the DNA level, this CDR3 is encoded by other sequences in the same sample as well. This chain joins TRBV5-1 and TRBJ2-7; 11 bases align to TRBD1. Germline assignment: CDR1 SGHRS and CDR2 YFSETQ. The CDR3 has 15 residues. With V trimmed by 0 bases and J by 4 bases, 3 bases remained unmatched. CDR3 DNA: TGCGCCAGCAGCTTGGCCGGGACAGGGGGATACGAGCAGTACTTC. It translates to CASSLAGTGGYEQYF.

The V call is TRBV6-2 or TRBV6-3, the J call TRBJ2-7; TRBD1 might be the D (5 bases). CDR1 is MNHEY, CDR2 SVGEGT, per germline. CDR3 length: 14 residues. V lost 6 bases to trimming and J lost 2 bases, with 14 bases between them. In DNA, the CDR3 is TGTGCCAGCAGCCCCTCGGCAGGGCCCTACGAGCAGTACTTC. Translating it yields CASSPSAGPYEQYF.

V gene TRBV2 combines with J gene TRBJ2-4, with D hard to call. V dropped 5 bases and J dropped 1 base, with 9 bases sitting between them. This CDR3 has 14 amino acids. Germline assignment: CDR1 SNHLY and CDR2 FYNNEI. In DNA form, the CDR3 reads TGTGCCAGCAGTCCCCCTGAGGCCAAAAACATTCAGTACTTC. Residues: CASSPPEAKNIQYF.

V usage is TRBV5-1 and J usage is TRBJ1-2; 8 positions match TRBD1. The CDR3 spans 14 residues. V trimming: 1 base; J trimming: 4 bases; junction bases outside the gene matches: 3. Germline V gene lookup returns CDR1 SGHRS and CDR2 YFSETQ. The chain's CDR3 is CASSLRTGPYGYTF. CDR3 in DNA: TGCGCCAGCAGCTTGAGGACAGGGCCCTATGGCTACACCTTC.

V usage is TRBV7-2 and J usage is TRBJ1-4; the D gene is possibly TRBD1 (5 bases). Trimming left V 5 bases short and J 8 bases short, with 12 bases between. This CDR3 is built from 13 residues. Germline V gene data show CDR1 as SGHTA and CDR2 as FQGNSA. The CDR3 nucleotides read TGTGCCAGCAGCCCTGCCGGACAAGAAAAACTGTTTTTT. Its protein product is CASSPAGQEKLFF.

The count of this clone is one. The chain links TRBV19 to TRBJ1-5; 9 nucleotides match TRBD1. CDR3 length equals 15 residues. In germline, CDR1 is LNHDA, CDR2 SQIVND (reference sequence). With 8 bases clipped from V and 6 bases from J, the junction kept 11 bases outside the gene matches. CDR3 in amino acids: CASLATGGSGQPQHF. The DNA of the CDR3 is TGTGCCAGTTTGGCTACAGGGGGCTCGGGTCAGCCCCAGCATTTT.

The CDR3 spells CASTANTGELFF. Written as DNA, the CDR3 is TGTGCCAGTACAGCGAACACCGGGGAGCTGTTTTTT. The V call is TRBV12-3 or TRBV12-4, the J call TRBJ2-2; D is ambiguous. Trimming removed 9 bases from V and 0 bases from J, with 5 bases in between. The CDR3 totals 12 residues.

This chain uses TRBV6-6 with TRBJ1-1, with D perhaps matching TRBD1 (5 bases). CDR3 length: 12 residues. Per the germline V gene, CDR1 is MNHNY and CDR2 is SVGAGI (reference sequence). Trimming left V 7 bases short and J 7 bases short, with 13 bases between. The CDR3 sequence: CASTWEGFEAFF. In nucleotides, the CDR3 is TGTGCCAGCACCTGGGAGGGGTTTGAAGCTTTCTTT.